The 27 T cell receptor beta chains listed next were all sequenced from one sample in a study of shared clonotypes between healthy human individuals. Profiled with immunoSEQ multiplex PCR; TCRdb holds only in-frame clones, not every one. The sample has 730,000 or so clones; around 72% are singletons. The sequenced material came from memory CD4+ T cells sorted from blood. Subset meaning: CD45RA-negative fraction. All receptors come from a woman between 25 and 40 years old in good health.

This clone has only a few counts. J is TRBJ2-1 and V is TRBV15, with 14 bases fitting TRBD2. Looked up from germline, CDR1 is LNHNV and CDR2 is YYDKDF (reference sequence). V trimming: 1 base; J trimming: 6 bases; junction bases outside the gene matches: 5. CDR3 length equals 17 residues. The CDR3, as DNA: TGTGCCACCAGCAGAGCTCCCGGACTAGCGGGAGGCAATGAGCAGTTCTTC. Amino acids: CATSRAPGLAGGNEQFF.

In its sample, this clone was seen a few times. The V and J genes are TRBV5-5 and TRBJ1-2; D gene unclear. V shed 0 bases and J shed 4 bases, with 10 bases lying between them. Per germline, CDR1 SGHKS and CDR2 YYEKEE (reference sequence). The CDR3 is 14 amino acids. The CDR3 loop is CASSLDGWGYGYTF. The DNA for the CDR3 is TGTGCCAGCAGCTTGGATGGATGGGGCTATGGCTACACCTTC.

This chain uses TRBV7-3 with TRBJ2-3; TRBD1 agrees at 9 bases. Germline CDR1 SGHTA, CDR2 FQGTGA. The trim removed 5 bases at V and 4 bases at J, leaving 7 bases unmatched. The CDR3 sequence is 15 residues long. Here the CDR3 reads CASSPGQGVADTQYF. Here the CDR3 DNA reads TGTGCCAGCAGCCCGGGACAGGGAGTGGCAGATACGCAGTATTTT.

The gene calls are TRBV11-2 and TRBJ2-2; D is ambiguous. The CDR3 covers 12 residues. The germline V and J ends were trimmed by 0 bases and 7 bases, with 3 bases remaining between them. Germline V gene data show CDR1 as SGHAT and CDR2 as FQNNGV. Here the CDR3 reads CASSLEIGELFF. The CDR3 DNA sequence: TGTGCCAGCAGCTTAGAAATCGGGGAGCTGTTTTTT.

The genes are TRBV4-1 and TRBJ2-3; no clear D. Germline-derived CDR1 and CDR2 are MGHRA and YSYEKL. The CDR3 is 17 residues long. Trimming pared 0 bases from V and 6 bases from J, leaving 19 bases between. DNA of the CDR3: TGCGCCAGCAGCCAAGATAGATCGGACCGCTTCGGGGATACGCAGTATTTT. Its translation: CASSQDRSDRFGDTQYF.

This clone was observed a handful of times. This chain joins TRBV7-9 and TRBJ1-3; no clear D gene. Germline CDR1 and CDR2: SEHNR and FQNEAQ (reference sequence). V lost 3 bases, J lost 7 bases, and 4 bases lay in between. The length of the CDR3 is 11 residues. CDR3 nucleotides: TGTGCCAGCAGCTTGAGGAACACCATATATTTT. It encodes CASSLRNTIYF.

This clone was seen only a few times. CDR3: CASSKAGRVPYEQYF. The CDR3 DNA reads as TGTGCCAGCAGCAAAGCAGGAAGGGTCCCCTACGAGCAGTACTTC. This sequence joins TRBV21-1 and TRBJ2-7. TRBV21-1 is a documented pseudogene. CDR3 size: 15 residues.

V usage is TRBV4-1 and J usage is TRBJ2-1; 9 bases match TRBD2. V dropped 0 bases and J dropped 0; count of bases not matched to a gene: 3. The CDR3 is 17 amino acids. Germline CDR1 and CDR2: MGHRA and YSYEKL. The CDR3 nucleotides are TGCGCCAGCAGCCAAGAACCAGCGGGAGGCTCCTACAATGAGCAGTTCTTC. Protein product: CASSQEPAGGSYNEQFF.

The gene calls are TRBV7-9 and TRBJ2-2; D is perhaps TRBD2 (5 bases). Trimming stripped 9 bases from V and 6 bases from J, with 20 bases between. The CDR3 loop spans 15 amino acids. Germline CDR1 and CDR2: SEHNR and FQNEAQ (reference sequence). The CDR3 DNA reads as TGTGCCAGTGTTAGAGGAATGGAGAGGGCCGGGGAGCTGTTTTTT. As protein: CASVRGMERAGELFF.

The chain recombines TRBV10-3 with TRBJ2-3; TRBD1 matches 7 bases. CDR1 and CDR2 (germline): ENHRY, SYGVKD. Trimming removed 9 bases from V and 5 bases from J; junction bases left unmatched: 5. This CDR3 is built from 12 residues. In DNA, the CDR3 is TGTGCCATACAGGGGACCGGAGATACGCAGTATTTT. Amino acid sequence: CAIQGTGDTQYF.

The rearrangement links TRBV6-1 to TRBJ2-7; 10 bases map to TRBD1. V gave up 7 bases and J gave up 3 bases; unmatched junction bases: 9. Germline V gene data show CDR1 as MNHNS and CDR2 as SASEGT. The CDR3 contains 15 residues. The CDR3 DNA reads TGTGCCAGCATCAGGGGGACAGGGGACCACTACGAGCAGTACTTC. Translated: CASIRGTGDHYEQYF.

The V gene is TRBV5-1, the J gene TRBJ1-1; D unclear. The germline V gene encodes CDR1 SGHRS and CDR2 YFSETQ. Trimming stripped 3 bases from V and 0 bases from J, with 6 bases between. This CDR3 has 13 residues. The CDR3 nucleotides are TGCGCCAGCAGCTGGATTGTGAACACTGAAGCTTTCTTT. It specifies CASSWIVNTEAFF.

As DNA, the CDR3 is TGTGCCACCATAGGCTGGCAGAGCACAGATACGCAGTATTTT. It encodes CATIGWQSTDTQYF. V usage is TRBV7-9 and J usage is TRBJ2-3; D is uncertain. This CDR3 is built from 14 residues. Germline-derived CDR1 and CDR2 are SEHNR and FQNEAQ (reference sequence). V lost 10 bases, J lost 0 bases, and 14 bases lay in between. Looking up the rest from reference TRBV7-9 and TRBJ2-3 gives the full variable domain: DTGVSQNPRHKITKRGQNVTFRCDPISEHNRLYWYRQTLGQGPEFLTYFQNEAQLEKSRLLSDRFSAERPKGSFSTLEIQRTEQGDSAMYLCATIGWQSTDTQYFGPGTRLTVL.

The gene calls are TRBV10-2 and TRBJ1-2; no definite D call. This CDR3 region has 12 residues. From germline, CDR1 is WSHSY and CDR2 SAAADI. Trimming took 6 bases from V and 6 from J, leaving 11 bases between them. The CDR3 coding sequence is TGCGCCAGCAGCGCCAACAGAGATGGCTACACCTTC. Its translation: CASSANRDGYTF.

V and J are TRBV18 and TRBJ2-2; 8 positions agree with TRBD1. Germline CDR1 and CDR2: KGHSH and LQKENI. The CDR3 loop spans 15 amino acids. Germline trimming cut 2 bases from V and 6 bases from J; bases unmatched to any gene: 5. CDR3: CASSPFQGAAGELFF. The CDR3 coding sequence is TGTGCCAGCTCACCATTCCAGGGGGCTGCCGGGGAGCTGTTTTTT.

The chain joins TRBV6-5 to TRBJ2-7, with 9 nucleotides matching TRBD2. There are 15 residues in the CDR3. Germline V gene sequence: CDR1 MNHEY, CDR2 SVGAGI. Unmatched junction bases numbered 9, after V lost 6 bases and J lost 3 bases. In DNA, the CDR3 is TGTGCCAGCAGACAACTAGCGGGCTCCCTCTACGAGCAGTACTTC. The encoded protein is CASRQLAGSLYEQYF.

V usage is TRBV2 and J usage is TRBJ1-4; the D gene is possibly TRBD1 (6 bases). Per the germline V gene, CDR1 is SNHLY and CDR2 is FYNNEI. This CDR3 has 16 residues. Deletions cut 4 bases from V and 8 bases from J, with 20 bases between. The chain's CDR3 is CASSGTGILPHEKLFF. The CDR3 nucleotides are TGTGCCAGCAGTGGCACAGGGATATTACCGCACGAAAAACTGTTTTTT.

J is TRBJ2-1 and V is TRBV25-1; TRBD2 matches at 10 bases. CDR1 is MGHDK, CDR2 SYGVNS, per germline. This CDR3 has 16 amino acids. V dropped 1 base and J dropped 4; count of bases not matched to a gene: 4. The CDR3 DNA reads TGTGCCAGCAGTGAATCGGGTAGCGGGAGGTACAATGAGCAGTTCTTC. This gives the protein CASSESGSGRYNEQFF.

The chain has TRBV10-1 and TRBJ2-1; D could derive from TRBD1 or TRBD2 (6 bases each). CDR3 length equals 15 residues. Germline CDR1 WNHNN, CDR2 SYGVQD (reference sequence). Trimming removed 0 bases at V and 7 bases at J, with 13 bases between. CDR3 nucleotide sequence: TGCGCCAGCAGTGAGTCGGGGGGCCGGGGGAATGAGCAGTTCTTC. This gives the protein CASSESGGRGNEQFF.

J is TRBJ2-3 and V is TRBV18; D gene ambiguous. Trimming cost V 3 bases and J 0 bases, with 7 bases left between them. Germline CDR1 and CDR2: KGHSH and LQKENI. The CDR3 extends over 14 amino acids. Here the CDR3 reads CASSPWKSTDTQYF. The CDR3 coding sequence is TGTGCCAGCTCACCCTGGAAAAGCACAGATACGCAGTATTTT. Full variable domain (remainder filled in from reference TRBV18 and TRBJ2-3): NAGVMQNPRHLVRRRGQEARLRCSPMKGHSHVYWYRQLPEEGLKFMVYLQKENIIDESGMPKERFSAEFPKEGPSILRIQQVVRGDSAAYFCASSPWKSTDTQYFGPGTRLTVL.

J is TRBJ1-1 and V is TRBV10-3, with 8 nucleotides matching TRBD1. CDR1 and CDR2 from the germline V gene are ENHRY and SYGVKD. This CDR3 has 16 amino acids. The junction had 10 bases not matched to a gene; V was cut back by 3 bases and J by 4 bases. The CDR3 is CAISDWQGARITEAFF. DNA of the CDR3: TGTGCCATCAGTGACTGGCAGGGGGCGAGGATCACTGAAGCTTTCTTT.

The chain employs TRBV7-3 and TRBJ2-1; TRBD2 matches at 11 bases. This CDR3 is built from 15 residues. Germline-derived CDR1 and CDR2 are SGHTA and FQGTGA. Unmatched junction bases numbered 6, after V lost 4 bases and J lost 7 bases. The chain's CDR3 is CASSSRLAGFNEQFF. CDR3 DNA sequence: TGTGCCAGCAGCTCTAGACTAGCGGGGTTTAATGAGCAGTTCTTC.

The chain employs TRBV11-3 and TRBJ1-1; 8 positions match TRBD1. Germline V gene sequence: CDR1 SGHNT, CDR2 YENEEA. V lost 2 bases to trimming and J lost 8 bases; unmatched junction nucleotides: 10. The CDR3 spans 15 residues. CDR3 bases: TGTGCCAGCAGCTTAACCCGGGACAGGCCTTCCGAAGCTTTCTTT. Its protein product is CASSLTRDRPSEAFF.

This clone was picked up a small number of times. The gene calls are TRBV27 and TRBJ2-7; TRBD1 aligns across 11 bases. V gave up 7 bases and J gave up 4 bases; unmatched junction bases: 3. This CDR3 is 13 amino acids long. CDR1 and CDR2 from the germline V gene are MNHEY and SMNVEV (reference sequence). In DNA form, the CDR3 reads TGTGCCAGCATGGGGACAGGGGGGTACGAGCAGTACTTC. Translated, it gives CASMGTGGYEQYF.

The chain is built from TRBV2 and TRBJ1-5; no firm D call. Trimming left V 7 bases short and J 8 bases short, with 15 bases between. This CDR3 is built from 13 residues. Germline values: CDR1 SNHLY, CDR2 FYNNEI. DNA of the CDR3: TGTGCCAGCACCCGGATAGGGCAGGAGCCCCAGCATTTT. Translation: CASTRIGQEPQHF. The full variable domain, rest sourced from reference TRBV2 and TRBJ1-5, is EPEVTQTPSHQVTQMGQEVILRCVPISNHLYFYWYRQILGQKVEFLVSFYNNEISEKSEIFDDQFSVERPDGSNFTLKIRSTKLEDSAMYFCASTRIGQEPQHFGDGTRLSIL.

This clone occurred once. The chain recombines TRBV7-6 with TRBJ1-5; 7 positions match TRBD1. V was clipped by 5 bases and J by 2 bases; unmatched bases: 6. Germline CDR1 reads SGHVS; CDR2 reads FNYEAQ. This CDR3 is 15 amino acids long. CDR3 sequence: CASSAGGTGNQPQHF. As DNA, the CDR3 is TGTGCCAGCAGCGCGGGCGGGACAGGCAATCAGCCCCAGCATTTT.

The chain uses TRBV9 and TRBJ1-4; 10 nucleotides align to TRBD1. CDR1 is SGDLS, CDR2 YYNGEE, per germline. Trimming removed 1 base from V and 5 bases from J; junction bases left unmatched: 2. This CDR3 is built from 15 residues. For the CDR3, the DNA is TGTGCCAGCAGCGTATCGGGACAGGGGAATGAAAAACTGTTTTTT. Translated, it gives CASSVSGQGNEKLFF.